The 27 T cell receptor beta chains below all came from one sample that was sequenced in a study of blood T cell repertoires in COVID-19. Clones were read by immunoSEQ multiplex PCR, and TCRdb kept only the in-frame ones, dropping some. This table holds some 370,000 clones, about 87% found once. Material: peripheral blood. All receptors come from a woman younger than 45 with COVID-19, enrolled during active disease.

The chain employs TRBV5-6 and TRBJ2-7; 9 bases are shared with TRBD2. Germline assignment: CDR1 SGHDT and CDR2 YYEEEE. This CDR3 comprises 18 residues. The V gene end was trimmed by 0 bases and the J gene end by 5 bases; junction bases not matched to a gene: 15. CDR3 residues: CASSLEGTSGYLGNEQYF. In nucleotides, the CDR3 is TGTGCCAGCAGCTTGGAGGGCACTAGCGGGTACCTCGGGAACGAGCAGTACTTC. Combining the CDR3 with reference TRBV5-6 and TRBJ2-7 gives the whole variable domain DAGVTQSPTHLIKTRGQQVTLRCSPKSGHDTVSWYQQALGQGPQFIFQYYEEEERQRGNFPDRFSGHQFPNYSSELNVNALLLGDSALYLCASSLEGTSGYLGNEQYFGPGTRLTVT.

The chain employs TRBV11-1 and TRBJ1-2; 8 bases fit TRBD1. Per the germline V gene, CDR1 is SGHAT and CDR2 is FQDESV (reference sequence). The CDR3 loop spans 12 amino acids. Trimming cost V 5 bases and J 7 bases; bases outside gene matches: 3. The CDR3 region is CASSPDRAGYTF. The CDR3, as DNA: TGTGCCAGCAGCCCGGACAGGGCTGGCTACACCTTC. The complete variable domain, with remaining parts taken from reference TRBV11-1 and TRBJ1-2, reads EAEVAQSPRYKITEKSQAVAFWCDPISGHATLYWYRQILGQGPELLVQFQDESVVDDSQLPKDRFSAERLKGVDSTLKIQPAELGDSAMYLCASSPDRAGYTFGSGTRLTVV.

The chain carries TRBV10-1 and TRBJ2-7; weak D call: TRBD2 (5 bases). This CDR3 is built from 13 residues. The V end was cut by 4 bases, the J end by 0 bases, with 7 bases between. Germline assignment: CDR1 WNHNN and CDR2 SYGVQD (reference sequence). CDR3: CASSARGSYEQYF. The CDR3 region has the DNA TGCGCCAGCAGTGCCCGGGGCTCCTACGAGCAGTACTTC.

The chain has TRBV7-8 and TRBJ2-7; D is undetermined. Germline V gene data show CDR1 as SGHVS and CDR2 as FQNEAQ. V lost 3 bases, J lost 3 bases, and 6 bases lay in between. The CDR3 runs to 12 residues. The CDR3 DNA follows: TGTGCCAGCAGCTTGCGTGGCTACGAGCAGTACTTC. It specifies CASSLRGYEQYF.

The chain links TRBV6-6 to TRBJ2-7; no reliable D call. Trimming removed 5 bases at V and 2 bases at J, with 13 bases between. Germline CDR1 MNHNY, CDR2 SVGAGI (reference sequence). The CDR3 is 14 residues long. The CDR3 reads CASSPENLAYEQYF. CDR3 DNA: TGTGCCAGCAGTCCTGAAAACTTGGCCTACGAGCAGTACTTC.

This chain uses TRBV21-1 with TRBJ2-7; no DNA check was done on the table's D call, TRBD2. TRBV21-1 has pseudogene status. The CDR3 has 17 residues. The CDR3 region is CASSKTRDTSGSYEQYF. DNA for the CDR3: TGTGCCAGCAGCAAAACCCGTGATACTAGCGGGAGCTACGAGCAGTACTTC.

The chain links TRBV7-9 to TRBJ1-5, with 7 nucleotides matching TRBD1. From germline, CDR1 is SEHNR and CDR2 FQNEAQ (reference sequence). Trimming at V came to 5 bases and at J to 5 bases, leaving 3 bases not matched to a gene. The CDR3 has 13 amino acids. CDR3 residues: CASSRTGDQPQHF. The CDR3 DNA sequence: TGTGCCAGCAGCCGTACAGGGGATCAGCCCCAGCATTTT.

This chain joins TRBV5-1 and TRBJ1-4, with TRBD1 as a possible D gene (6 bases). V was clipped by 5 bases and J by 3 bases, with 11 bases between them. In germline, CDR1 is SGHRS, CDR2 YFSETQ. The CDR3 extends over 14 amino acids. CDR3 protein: CASRPGASNEKLFF. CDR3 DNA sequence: TGCGCCAGCAGGCCAGGGGCCTCTAATGAAAAACTGTTTTTT.

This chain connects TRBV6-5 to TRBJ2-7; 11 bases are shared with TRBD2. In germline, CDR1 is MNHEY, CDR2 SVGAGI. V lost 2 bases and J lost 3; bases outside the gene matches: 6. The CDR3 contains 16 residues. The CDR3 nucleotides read TGTGCCAGCAGTTACACTACTAGCGGGGGCCGCTACGAGCAGTACTTC. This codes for CASSYTTSGGRYEQYF.

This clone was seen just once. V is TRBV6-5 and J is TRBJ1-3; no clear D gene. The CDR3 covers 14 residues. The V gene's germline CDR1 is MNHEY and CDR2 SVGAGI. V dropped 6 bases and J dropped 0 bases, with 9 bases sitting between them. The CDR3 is CASRPGSSGNTIYF. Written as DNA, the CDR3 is TGTGCCAGCAGGCCCGGGAGCTCTGGAAACACCATATATTTT.

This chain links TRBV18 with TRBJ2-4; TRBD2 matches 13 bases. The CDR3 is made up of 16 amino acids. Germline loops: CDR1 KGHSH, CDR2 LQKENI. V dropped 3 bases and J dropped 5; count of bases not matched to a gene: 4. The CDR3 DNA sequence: TGTGCCAGCTCACCCCCGGGACTAGCGGGACAAAACATTCAGTACTTC. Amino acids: CASSPPGLAGQNIQYF.

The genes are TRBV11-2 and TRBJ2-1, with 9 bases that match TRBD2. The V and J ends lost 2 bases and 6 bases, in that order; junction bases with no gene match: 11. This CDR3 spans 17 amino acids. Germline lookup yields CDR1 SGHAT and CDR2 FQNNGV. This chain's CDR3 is CASSLRLLAGSRNEQFF. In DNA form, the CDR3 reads TGTGCCAGCAGCTTACGACTGCTAGCGGGATCCCGCAATGAGCAGTTCTTC.

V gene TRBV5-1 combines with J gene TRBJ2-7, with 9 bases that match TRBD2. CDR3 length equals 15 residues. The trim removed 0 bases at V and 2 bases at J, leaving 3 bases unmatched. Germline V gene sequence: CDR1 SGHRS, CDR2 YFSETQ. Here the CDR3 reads CASSLDASGTYEQYF. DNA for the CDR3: TGCGCCAGCAGCTTGGATGCTAGCGGGACCTACGAGCAGTACTTC.

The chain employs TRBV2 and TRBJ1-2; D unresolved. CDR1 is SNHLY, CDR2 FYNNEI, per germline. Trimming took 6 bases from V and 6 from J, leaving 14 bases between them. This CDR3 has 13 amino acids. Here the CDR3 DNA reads TGTGCCAGCAGGGCAGAGGGTATGAATGGCTACACCTTC. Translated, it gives CASRAEGMNGYTF.

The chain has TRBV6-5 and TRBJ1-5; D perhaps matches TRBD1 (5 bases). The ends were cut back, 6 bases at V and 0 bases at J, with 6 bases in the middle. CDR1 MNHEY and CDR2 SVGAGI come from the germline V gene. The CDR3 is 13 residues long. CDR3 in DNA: TGTGCCAGCAGAGGACATAGCAATCAGCCCCAGCATTTT. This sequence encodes CASRGHSNQPQHF.

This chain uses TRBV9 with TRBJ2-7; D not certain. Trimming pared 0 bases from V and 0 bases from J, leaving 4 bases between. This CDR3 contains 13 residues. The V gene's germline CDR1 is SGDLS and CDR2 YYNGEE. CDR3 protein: CASSVDNSYEQYF. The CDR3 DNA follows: TGTGCCAGCAGCGTAGACAACTCCTACGAGCAGTACTTC.

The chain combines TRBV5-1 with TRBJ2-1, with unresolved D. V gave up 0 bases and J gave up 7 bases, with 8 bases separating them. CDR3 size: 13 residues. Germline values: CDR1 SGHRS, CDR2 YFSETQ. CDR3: CASSLGSYNEQFF. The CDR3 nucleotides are TGCGCCAGCAGCTTGGGCAGTTATAATGAGCAGTTCTTC.

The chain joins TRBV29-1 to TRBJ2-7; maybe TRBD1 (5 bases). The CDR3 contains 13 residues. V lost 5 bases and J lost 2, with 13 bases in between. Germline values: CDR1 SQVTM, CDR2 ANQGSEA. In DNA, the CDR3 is TGCAGCGTTCAGGGTCCCCTGGCCTACGAGCAGTACTTC. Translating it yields CSVQGPLAYEQYF.

This CDR3 reads CASSFLAGTVSYEQYF. The CDR3, as DNA: TGCGCCAGCAGCTTCCTAGCGGGAACAGTGTCCTACGAGCAGTACTTC. This rearrangement joins TRBV5-1 to TRBJ2-7, with 9 bases fitting TRBD2. This CDR3 has 16 residues. Germline lookup yields CDR1 SGHRS and CDR2 YFSETQ. The ends lost 2 bases at V and 1 base at J; junction bases unmatched: 7.

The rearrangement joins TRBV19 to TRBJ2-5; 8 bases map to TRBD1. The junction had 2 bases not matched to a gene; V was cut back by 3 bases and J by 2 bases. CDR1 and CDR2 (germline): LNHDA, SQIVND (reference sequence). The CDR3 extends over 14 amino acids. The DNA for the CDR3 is TGTGCCAGTAGTATGGGACAGGCTCAAGAGACCCAGTACTTC. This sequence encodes CASSMGQAQETQYF. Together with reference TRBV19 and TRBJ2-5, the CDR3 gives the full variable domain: DGGITQSPKYLFRKEGQNVTLSCEQNLNHDAMYWYRQDPGQGLRLIYYSQIVNDFQKGDIAEGYSVSREKKESFPLTVTSAQKNPTAFYLCASSMGQAQETQYFGPGTRLLVL.

The CDR3 nucleotides are TGTGCCAGCAGCCCGAGCCGGACTAGCGGGAGGAGCTCCTACGAGCAGTACTTC. Translation: CASSPSRTSGRSSYEQYF. The V gene is TRBV9, the J gene TRBJ2-7, with TRBD2 matching over 14 bases. Germline loops: CDR1 SGDLS, CDR2 YYNGEE. Losses at the gene ends were 4 bases for V and 0 bases for J; bases not matched to a gene: 9. The length of the CDR3 is 18 residues.

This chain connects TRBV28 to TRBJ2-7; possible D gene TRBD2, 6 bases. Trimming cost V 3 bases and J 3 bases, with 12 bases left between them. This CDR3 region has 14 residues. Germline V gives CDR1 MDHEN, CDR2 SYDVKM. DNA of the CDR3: TGTGCCAGCAGTTTGGTGCGGGATAGCTACGAGCAGTACTTC. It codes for CASSLVRDSYEQYF.

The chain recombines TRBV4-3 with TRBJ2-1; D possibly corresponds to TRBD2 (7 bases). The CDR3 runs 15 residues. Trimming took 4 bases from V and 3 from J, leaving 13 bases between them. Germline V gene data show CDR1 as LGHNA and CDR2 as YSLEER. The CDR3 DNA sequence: TGCGCCAGCAGCCCTCAGGGGAGGGACTACAATGAGCAGTTCTTC. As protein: CASSPQGRDYNEQFF.

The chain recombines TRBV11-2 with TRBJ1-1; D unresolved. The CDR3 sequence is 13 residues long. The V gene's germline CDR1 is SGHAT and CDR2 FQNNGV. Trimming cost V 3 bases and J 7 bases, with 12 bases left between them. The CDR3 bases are TGTGCCAGCAGCTTCCCGGGGATATTTGAAGCTTTCTTT. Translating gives CASSFPGIFEAFF.

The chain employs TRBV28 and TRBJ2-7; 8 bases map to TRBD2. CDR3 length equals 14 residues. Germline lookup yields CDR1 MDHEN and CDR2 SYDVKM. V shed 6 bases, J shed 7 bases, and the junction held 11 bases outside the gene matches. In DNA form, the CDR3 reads TGTGCCAGCAGCCATATAGCGGGATTGGGGGAGCAGTACTTC. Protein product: CASSHIAGLGEQYF.

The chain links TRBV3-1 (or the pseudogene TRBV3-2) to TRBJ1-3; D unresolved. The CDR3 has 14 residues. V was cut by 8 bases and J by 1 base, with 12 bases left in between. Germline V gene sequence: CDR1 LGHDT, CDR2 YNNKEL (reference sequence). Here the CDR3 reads CASGKGGSGNTIYF. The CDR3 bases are TGTGCCAGCGGGAAGGGAGGGTCTGGAAACACCATATATTTT.

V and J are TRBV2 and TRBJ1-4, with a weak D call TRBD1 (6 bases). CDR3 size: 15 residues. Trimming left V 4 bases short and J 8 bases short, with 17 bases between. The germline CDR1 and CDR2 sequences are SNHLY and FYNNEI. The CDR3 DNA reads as TGTGCCAGCAGTGTAAGAGGGGGAGAAGAAGAAAAACTGTTTTTT. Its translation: CASSVRGGEEEKLFF.